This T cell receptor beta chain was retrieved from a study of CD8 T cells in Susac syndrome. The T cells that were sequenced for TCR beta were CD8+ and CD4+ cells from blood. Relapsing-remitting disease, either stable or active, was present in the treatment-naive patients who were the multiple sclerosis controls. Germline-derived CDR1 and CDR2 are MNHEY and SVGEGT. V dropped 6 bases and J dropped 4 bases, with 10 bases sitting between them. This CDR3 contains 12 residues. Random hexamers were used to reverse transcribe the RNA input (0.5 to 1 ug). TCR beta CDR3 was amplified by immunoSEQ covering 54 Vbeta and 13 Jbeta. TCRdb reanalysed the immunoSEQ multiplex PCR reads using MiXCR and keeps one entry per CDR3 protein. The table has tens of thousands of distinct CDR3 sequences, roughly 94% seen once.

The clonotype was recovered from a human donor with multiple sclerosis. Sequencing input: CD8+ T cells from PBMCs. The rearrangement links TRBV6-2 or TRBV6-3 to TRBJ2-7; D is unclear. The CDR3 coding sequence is TGTGCCAGCAGAGACCCGAGATACGAGCAGTACTTC. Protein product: CASRDPRYEQYF.